Listed here are 5 T cell receptor beta chains from one sample, sequenced in a study of regulatory T cells in long-lasting Graves disease. Through Arm-PCR of CDR3 regions and iRepertoire HTBI primers, TCR beta libraries were built. TCRdb reanalysed the multiplex PCR reads using MiXCR and keeps one entry per CDR3 protein. The data show hundreds of thousands of distinct CDR3 sequences, 22% seen once. The time point was: persistent/refractory GD, antithyroid drugs over 5 years with positive TRAb. Researchers made the TCR library from RNA that was extracted from PBMCs. Sequencing was performed on peripheral blood mononuclear cells (PBMCs), taken when the disease was refractory, from a patient treated with antithyroid drugs. The receptors originated from a female donor with Graves disease.

This chain uses TRBV5-1 with TRBJ2-1; tentative D call: TRBD2 (5 bases). CDR1 and CDR2 (germline): SGHRS, YFSETQ. Deletions cut 2 bases from V and 5 bases from J, with 11 bases between. The CDR3 is 14 amino acids. DNA for the CDR3: TGCGCCAGCAGCTTAAGCGGTTCTGACAATGAGCAGTTCTTC. Translation gives CASSLSGSDNEQFF.

This clonotype came up a few times. The CDR3 DNA reads as TGTGCCAGCAGTTACGGGTACGACAGGGGTGGGGGTGAAGCTTTCTTT. Encoded protein: CASSYGYDRGGGEAFF. The chain recombines TRBV6-5 with TRBJ1-1; 8 bases line up with TRBD1. The CDR3 is 16 residues long. The J segment lost 7 bases and the V segment lost 2 bases, leaving 12 bases of the junction unmatched. The V gene's germline CDR1 is MNHEY and CDR2 SVGAGI.

In this sample, this clonotype turned up many times. The gene calls are TRBV28 and TRBJ2-5, with D possibly being TRBD1 (6 bases). This CDR3 has 15 amino acids. Trimming took off 4 bases at V and 1 base at J, with 13 bases between the two ends. Germline lookup yields CDR1 MDHEN and CDR2 SYDVKM. The CDR3 DNA reads as TGTGCCAGCAGTTCTCGGGACAAGCTCCAAGAGACCCAGTACTTC. It specifies CASSSRDKLQETQYF.

This clonotype was observed a handful of times. V gene TRBV29-1 combines with J gene TRBJ2-7; D uncertain. The V gene's germline CDR1 is SQVTM and CDR2 ANQGSEA. This CDR3 has 14 amino acids. Trimming pared 7 bases from V and 2 bases from J, leaving 18 bases between. The CDR3 region has the DNA TGCAGCGCTACTGGGATTCTGGTTCCCTACGAGCAGTACTTC. Its translation is CSATGILVPYEQYF.

This clonotype was seen ten or more times. The chain employs TRBV28 and TRBJ2-7; TRBD1 or TRBD2 may be the D gene (5 bases each). CDR1 and CDR2 from the germline V gene are MDHEN and SYDVKM. The length of the CDR3 is 14 residues. Trimming removed 2 bases from V and 3 bases from J, with 11 bases in between. In DNA form, the CDR3 reads TGTGCCAGCAGTTTAATGGGGGTCGACTACGAGCAGTACTTC. Encoded protein: CASSLMGVDYEQYF.